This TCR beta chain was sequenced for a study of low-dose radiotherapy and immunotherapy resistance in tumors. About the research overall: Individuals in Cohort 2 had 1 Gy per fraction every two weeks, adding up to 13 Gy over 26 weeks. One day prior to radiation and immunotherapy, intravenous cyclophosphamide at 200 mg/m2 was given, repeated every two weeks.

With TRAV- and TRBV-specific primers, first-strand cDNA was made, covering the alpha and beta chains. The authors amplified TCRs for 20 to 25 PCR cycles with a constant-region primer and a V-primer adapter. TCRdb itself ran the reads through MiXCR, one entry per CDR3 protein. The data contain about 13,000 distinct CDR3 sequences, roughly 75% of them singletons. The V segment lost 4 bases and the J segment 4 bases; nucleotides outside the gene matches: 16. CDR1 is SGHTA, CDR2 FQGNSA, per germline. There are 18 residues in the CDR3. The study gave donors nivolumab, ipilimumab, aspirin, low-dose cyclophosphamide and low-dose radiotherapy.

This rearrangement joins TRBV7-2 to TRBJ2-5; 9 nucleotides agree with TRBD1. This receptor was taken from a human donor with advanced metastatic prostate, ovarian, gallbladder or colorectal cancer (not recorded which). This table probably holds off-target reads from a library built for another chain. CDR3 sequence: CASSYTRLTGGHRETQYF. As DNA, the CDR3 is TGTGCCAGCAGCTATACTCGGCTTACAGGGGGCCACAGAGAGACCCAGTACTTC.